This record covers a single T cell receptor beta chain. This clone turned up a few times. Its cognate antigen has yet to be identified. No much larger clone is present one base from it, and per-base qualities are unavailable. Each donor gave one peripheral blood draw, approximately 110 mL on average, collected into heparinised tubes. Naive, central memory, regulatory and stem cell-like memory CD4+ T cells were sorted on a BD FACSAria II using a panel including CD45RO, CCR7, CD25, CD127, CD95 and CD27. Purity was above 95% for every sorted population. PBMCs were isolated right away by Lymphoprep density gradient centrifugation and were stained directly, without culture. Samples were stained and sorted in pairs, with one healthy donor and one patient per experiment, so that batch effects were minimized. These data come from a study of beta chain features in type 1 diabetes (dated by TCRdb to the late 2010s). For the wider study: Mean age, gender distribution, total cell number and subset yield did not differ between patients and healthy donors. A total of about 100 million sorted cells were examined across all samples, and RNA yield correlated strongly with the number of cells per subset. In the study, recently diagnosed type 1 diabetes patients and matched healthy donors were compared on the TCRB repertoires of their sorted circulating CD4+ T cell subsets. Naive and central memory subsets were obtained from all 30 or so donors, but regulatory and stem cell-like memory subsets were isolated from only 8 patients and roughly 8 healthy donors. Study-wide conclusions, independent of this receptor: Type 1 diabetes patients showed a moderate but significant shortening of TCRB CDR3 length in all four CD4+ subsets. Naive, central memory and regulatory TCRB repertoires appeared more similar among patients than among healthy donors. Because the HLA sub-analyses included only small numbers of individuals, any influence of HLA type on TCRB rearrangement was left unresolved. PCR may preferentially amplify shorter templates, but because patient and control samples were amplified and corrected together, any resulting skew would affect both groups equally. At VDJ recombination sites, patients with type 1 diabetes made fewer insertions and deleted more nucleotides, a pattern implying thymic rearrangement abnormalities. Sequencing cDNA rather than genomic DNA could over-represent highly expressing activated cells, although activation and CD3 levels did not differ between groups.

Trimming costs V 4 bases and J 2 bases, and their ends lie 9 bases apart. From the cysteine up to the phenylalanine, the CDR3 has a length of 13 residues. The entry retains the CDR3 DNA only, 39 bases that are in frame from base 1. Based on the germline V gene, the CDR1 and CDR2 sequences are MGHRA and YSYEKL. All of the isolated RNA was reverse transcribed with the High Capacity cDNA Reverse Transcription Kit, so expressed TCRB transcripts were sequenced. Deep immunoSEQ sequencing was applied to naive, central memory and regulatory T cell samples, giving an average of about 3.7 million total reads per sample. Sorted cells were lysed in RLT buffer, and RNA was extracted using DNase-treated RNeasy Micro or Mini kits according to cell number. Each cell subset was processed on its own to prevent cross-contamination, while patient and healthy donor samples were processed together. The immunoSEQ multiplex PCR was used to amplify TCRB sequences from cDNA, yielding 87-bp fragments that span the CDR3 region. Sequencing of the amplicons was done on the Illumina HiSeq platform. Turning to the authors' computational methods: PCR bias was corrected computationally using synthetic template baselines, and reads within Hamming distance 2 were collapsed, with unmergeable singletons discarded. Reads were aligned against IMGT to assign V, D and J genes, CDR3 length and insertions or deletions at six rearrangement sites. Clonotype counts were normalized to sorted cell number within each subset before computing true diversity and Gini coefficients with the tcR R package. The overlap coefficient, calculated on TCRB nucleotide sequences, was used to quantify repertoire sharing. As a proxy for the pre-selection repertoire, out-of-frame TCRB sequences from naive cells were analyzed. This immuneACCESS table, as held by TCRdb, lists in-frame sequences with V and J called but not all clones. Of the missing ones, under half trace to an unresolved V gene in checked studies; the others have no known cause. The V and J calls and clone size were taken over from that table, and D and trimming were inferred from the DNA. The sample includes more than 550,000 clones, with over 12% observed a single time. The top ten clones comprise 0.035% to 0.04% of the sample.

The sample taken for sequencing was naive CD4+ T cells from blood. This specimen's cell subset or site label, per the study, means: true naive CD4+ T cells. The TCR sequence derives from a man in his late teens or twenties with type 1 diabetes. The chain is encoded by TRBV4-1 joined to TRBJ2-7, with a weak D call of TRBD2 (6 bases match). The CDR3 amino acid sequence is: CASSPGLPYEQYF. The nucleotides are TGCGCCAGCAGCCCCGGACTACCCTACGAGCAGTACTTC.